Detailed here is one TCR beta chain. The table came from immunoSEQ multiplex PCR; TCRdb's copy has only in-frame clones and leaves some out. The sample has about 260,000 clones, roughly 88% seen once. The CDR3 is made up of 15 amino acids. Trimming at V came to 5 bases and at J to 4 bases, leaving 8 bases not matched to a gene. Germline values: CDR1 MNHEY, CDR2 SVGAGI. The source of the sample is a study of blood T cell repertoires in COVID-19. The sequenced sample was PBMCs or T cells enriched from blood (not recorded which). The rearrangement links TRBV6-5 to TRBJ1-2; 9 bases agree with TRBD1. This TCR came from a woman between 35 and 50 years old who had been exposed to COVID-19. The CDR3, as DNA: TGTGCCAGCAGTATACAACAGGGGGCAAGCTATGGCTACACCTTC. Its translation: CASSIQQGASYGYTF.